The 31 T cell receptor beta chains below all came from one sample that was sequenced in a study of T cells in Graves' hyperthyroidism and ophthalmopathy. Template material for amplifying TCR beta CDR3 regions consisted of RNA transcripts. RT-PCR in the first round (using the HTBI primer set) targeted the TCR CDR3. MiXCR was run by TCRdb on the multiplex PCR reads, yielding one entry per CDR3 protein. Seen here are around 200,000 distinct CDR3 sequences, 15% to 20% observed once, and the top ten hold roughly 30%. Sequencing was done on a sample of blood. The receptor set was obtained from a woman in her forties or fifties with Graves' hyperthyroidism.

The CDR3 bases are TGTGCCAGTAGTATAGGGACAGGGGACTACGAGCAGTACTTC. Its translation: CASSIGTGDYEQYF. This chain uses TRBV19 with TRBJ2-7, with TRBD1 matching 9 bases. CDR3 length equals 14 residues. V shed 1 base and J 3 bases; nucleotides not matched to a gene: 1. Germline-derived CDR1 and CDR2 are LNHDA and SQIVND (reference sequence).

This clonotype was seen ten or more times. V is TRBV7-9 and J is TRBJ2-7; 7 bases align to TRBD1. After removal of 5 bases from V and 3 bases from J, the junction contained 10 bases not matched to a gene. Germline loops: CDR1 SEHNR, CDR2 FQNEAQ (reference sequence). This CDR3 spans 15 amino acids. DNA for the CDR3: TGTGCCAGCAGCCGACCGGGACAGTCAAACTACGAGCAGTACTTC. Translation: CASSRPGQSNYEQYF.

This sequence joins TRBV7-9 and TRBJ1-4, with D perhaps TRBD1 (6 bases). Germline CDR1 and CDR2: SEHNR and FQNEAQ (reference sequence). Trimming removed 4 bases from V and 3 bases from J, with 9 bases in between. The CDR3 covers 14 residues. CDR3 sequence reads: CASSSPGANEKLFF. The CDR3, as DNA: TGTGCCAGCAGCTCCCCAGGGGCTAATGAAAAACTGTTTTTT. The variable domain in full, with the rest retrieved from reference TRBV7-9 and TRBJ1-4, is DTGVSQNPRHKITKRGQNVTFRCDPISEHNRLYWYRQTLGQGPEFLTYFQNEAQLEKSRLLSDRFSAERPKGSFSTLEIQRTEQGDSAMYLCASSSPGANEKLFFGSGTQLSVL.

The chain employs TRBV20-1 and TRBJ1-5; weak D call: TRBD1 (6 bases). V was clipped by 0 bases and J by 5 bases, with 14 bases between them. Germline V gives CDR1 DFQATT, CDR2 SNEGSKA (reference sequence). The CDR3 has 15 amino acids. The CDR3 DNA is TGCAGTGCTAGAGATTGGGGGCCAGGGGATCAGCCCCAGCATTTT. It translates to CSARDWGPGDQPQHF.

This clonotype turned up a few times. The CDR3 bases are TGCAGTGCTAGAGACCCCCGGGACAAGGGGGACTATGGCTACACCTTC. The encoded protein is CSARDPRDKGDYGYTF. The rearrangement uses TRBV20-1 and TRBJ1-2, with a weak D call TRBD1 (6 bases). This CDR3 comprises 16 residues. The germline gives CDR1 DFQATT, CDR2 SNEGSKA (reference sequence). Trimming removed 0 bases from V and 3 bases from J, with 17 bases in between.

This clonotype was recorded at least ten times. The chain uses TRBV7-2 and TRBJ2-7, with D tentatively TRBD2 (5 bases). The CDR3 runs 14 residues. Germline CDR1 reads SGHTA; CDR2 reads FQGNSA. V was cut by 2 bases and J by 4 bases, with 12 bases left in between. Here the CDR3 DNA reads TGTGCCAGCAGCTTATACGGGATGCAGTACGAGCAGTACTTC. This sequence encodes CASSLYGMQYEQYF.

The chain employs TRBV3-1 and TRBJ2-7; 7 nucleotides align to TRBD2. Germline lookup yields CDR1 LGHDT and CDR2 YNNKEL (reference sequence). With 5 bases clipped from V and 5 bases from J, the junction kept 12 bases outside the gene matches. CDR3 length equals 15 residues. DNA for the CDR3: TGTGCCAGCAGCGTAGGCGGGAGATTCCAGGACGAGCAGTACTTC. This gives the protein CASSVGGRFQDEQYF.

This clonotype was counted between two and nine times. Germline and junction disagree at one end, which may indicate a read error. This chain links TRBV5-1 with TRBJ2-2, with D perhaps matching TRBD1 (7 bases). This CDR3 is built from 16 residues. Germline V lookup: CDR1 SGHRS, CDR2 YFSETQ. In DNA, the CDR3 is TGCGCCAGCAGCACCCTCTCAGGGGGGAACACCGGAGAGCTGTTTTTT. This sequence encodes CASSTLSGGNTGELFF.

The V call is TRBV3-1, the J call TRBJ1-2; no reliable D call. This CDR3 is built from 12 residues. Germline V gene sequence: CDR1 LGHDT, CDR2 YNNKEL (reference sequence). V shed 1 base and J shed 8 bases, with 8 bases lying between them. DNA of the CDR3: TGTGCCAGCAGCCAAGGACTACGGGGCTACACCTTC. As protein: CASSQGLRGYTF.

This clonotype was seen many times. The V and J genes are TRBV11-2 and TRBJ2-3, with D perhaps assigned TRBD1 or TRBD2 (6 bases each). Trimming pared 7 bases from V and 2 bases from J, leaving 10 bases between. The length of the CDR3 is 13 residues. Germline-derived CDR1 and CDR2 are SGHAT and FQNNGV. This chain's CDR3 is CASNRGDTDTQYF. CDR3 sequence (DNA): TGTGCCAGCAATAGGGGGGACACAGATACGCAGTATTTT.

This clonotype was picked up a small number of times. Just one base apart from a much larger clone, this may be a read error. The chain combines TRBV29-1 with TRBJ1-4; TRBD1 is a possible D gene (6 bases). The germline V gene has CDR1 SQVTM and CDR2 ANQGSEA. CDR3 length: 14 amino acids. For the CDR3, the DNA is TGCAGCGTCGAATACAGGGCAACTAATGAAAAACTGGTTTTT. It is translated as CSVEYRATNEKLVF.

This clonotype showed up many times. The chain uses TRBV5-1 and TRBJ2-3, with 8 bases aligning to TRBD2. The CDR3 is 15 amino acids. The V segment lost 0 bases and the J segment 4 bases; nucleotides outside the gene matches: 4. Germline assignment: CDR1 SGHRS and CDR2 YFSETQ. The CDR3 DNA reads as TGCGCCAGCAGCTTGGTCCCGGGGGGGCCAGATACGCAGTATTTT. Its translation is CASSLVPGGPDTQYF. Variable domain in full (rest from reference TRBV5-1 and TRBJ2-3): KAGVTQTPRYLIKTRGQQVTLSCSPISGHRSVSWYQQTPGQGLQFLFEYFSETQRNKGNFPGRFSGRQFSNSRSEMNVSTLELGDSALYLCASSLVPGGPDTQYFGPGTRLTVL.

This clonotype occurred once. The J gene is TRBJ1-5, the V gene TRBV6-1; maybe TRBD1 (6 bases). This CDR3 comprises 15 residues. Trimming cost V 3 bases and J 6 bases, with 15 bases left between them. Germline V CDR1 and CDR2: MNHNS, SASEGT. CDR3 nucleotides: TGTGCCAGCAGTGATTGGAGGCAGGGGATTCAGCCCCAGCATTTT. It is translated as CASSDWRQGIQPQHF.

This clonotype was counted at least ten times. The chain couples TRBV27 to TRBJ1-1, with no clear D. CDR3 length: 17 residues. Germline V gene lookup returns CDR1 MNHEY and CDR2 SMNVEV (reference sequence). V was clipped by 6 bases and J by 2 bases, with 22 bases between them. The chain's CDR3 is CASRTVQIGRSNTEAFF. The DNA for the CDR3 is TGTGCCAGCAGGACGGTCCAAATCGGGCGCTCCAACACTGAAGCTTTCTTT.

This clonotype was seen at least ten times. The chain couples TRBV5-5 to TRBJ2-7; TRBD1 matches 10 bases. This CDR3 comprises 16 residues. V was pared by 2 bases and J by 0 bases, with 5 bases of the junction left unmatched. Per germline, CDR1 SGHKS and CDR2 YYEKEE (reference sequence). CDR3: CASSFLGTGVSYEQYF. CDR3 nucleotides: TGTGCCAGCAGCTTTCTCGGGACAGGGGTCTCCTACGAGCAGTACTTC.

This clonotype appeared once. CDR3 bases: TGTGCCAGCAGCCGAGGGGACGGTGGCTACACCTTC. It codes for CASSRGDGGYTF. The chain couples TRBV3-1 to TRBJ1-2; tentative D call: TRBD1 (5 bases). The CDR3 sequence is 12 residues long. Looked up from germline, CDR1 is LGHDT and CDR2 is YNNKEL (reference sequence). V shed 4 bases and J shed 7 bases, with 10 bases lying between them.

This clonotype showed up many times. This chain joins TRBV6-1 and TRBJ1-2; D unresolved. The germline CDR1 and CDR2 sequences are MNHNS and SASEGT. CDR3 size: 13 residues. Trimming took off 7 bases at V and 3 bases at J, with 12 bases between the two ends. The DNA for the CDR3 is TGTGCCAGCAACCCGGGGAACTACTATGGCTACACCTTC. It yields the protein CASNPGNYYGYTF.

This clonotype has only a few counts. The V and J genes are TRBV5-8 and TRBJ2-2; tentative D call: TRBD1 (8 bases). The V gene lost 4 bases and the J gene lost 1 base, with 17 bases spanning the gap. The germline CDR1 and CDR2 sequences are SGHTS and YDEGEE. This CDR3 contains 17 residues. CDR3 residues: CASSPGQGLKNTGELFF. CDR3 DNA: TGTGCCAGCAGCCCCGGACAGGGACTAAAGAACACCGGGGAGCTGTTTTTT.

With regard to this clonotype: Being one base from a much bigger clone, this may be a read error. The CDR3 sequence: CASSQALGTGSYGQYF. The CDR3 DNA is TGTGCCAGCAGCCAAGCCCTGGGGACGGGCTCCTACGGGCAGTACTTC. The gene calls are TRBV4-2 and TRBJ2-7; D is possibly TRBD1 or TRBD2 (5 bases each). The CDR3 runs 16 residues. From germline, CDR1 is LGHNA and CDR2 YNFKEQ.

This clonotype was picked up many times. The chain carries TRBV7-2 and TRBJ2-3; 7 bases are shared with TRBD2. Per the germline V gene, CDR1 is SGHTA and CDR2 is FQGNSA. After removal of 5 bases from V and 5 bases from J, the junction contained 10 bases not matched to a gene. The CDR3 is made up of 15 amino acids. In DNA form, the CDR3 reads TGTGCCAGCAGCCCACGGCGGGGGTTTGAAGATACGCAGTATTTT. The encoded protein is CASSPRRGFEDTQYF. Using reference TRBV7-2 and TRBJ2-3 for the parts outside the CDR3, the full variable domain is GAGVSQSPSNKVTEKGKDVELRCDPISGHTALYWYRQSLGQGLEFLIYFQGNSAPDKSGLPSDRFSAERTGGSVSTLTIQRTQQEDSAVYLCASSPRRGFEDTQYFGPGTRLTVL.

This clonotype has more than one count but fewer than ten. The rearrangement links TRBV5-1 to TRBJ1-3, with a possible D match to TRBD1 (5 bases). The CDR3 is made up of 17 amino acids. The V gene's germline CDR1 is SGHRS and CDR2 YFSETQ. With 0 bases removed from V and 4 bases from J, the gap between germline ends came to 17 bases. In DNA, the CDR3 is TGCGCCAGCAGCTTGGGTACCTTTCAGGGCTTCGGAAACACCATATATTTT. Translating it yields CASSLGTFQGFGNTIYF.

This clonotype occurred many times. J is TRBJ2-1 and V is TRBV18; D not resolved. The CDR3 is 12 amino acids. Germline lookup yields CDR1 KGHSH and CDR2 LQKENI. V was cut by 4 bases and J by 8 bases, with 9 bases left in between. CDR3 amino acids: CASSQGMDEQFF. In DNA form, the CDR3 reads TGTGCCAGCTCACAGGGTATGGATGAGCAGTTCTTC.

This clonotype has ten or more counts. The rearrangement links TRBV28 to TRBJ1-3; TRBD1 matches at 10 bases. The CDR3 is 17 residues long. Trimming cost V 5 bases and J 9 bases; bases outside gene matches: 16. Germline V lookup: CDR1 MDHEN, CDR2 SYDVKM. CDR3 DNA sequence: TGTGCCAGCAGTCTAAGGGACAGGGGCAGCAGCGGGGGCACCATATATTTT. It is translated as CASSLRDRGSSGGTIYF. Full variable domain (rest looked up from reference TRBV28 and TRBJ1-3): DVKVTQSSRYLVKRTGEKVFLECVQDMDHENMFWYRQDPGLGLRLIYFSYDVKMKEKGDIPEGYSVSREKKERFSLILESASTNQTSMYLCASSLRDRGSSGGTIYFGEGSWLTVV.

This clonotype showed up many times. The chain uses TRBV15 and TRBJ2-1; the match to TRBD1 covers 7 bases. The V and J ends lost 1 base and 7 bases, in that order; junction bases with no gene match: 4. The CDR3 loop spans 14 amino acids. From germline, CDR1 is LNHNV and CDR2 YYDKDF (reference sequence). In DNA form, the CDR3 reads TGTGCCACCAGCAGAGTGACAGGGTGGAATGAGCAGTTCTTC. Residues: CATSRVTGWNEQFF.

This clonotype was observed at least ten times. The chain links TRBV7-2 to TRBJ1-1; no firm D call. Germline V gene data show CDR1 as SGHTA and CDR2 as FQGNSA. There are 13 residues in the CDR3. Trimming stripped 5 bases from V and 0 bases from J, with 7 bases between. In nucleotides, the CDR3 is TGTGCCAGCAGCCGTCGGATGAACACTGAAGCTTTCTTT. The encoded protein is CASSRRMNTEAFF.

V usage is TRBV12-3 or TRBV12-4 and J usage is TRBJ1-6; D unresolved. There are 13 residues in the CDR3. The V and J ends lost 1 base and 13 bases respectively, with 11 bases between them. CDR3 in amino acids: CASSLELLGPLHF. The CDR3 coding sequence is TGTGCCAGCAGTTTAGAATTGCTGGGGCCCCTCCACTTT.

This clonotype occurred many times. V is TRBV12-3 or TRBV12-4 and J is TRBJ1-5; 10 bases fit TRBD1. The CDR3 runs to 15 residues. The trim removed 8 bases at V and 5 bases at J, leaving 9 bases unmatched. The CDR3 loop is CASSDGGTGDQPQHF. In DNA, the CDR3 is TGTGCCAGCTCCGACGGAGGGACAGGGGATCAGCCCCAGCATTTT.

CDR3 amino acids: CATSPRRSNQPQHF. CDR3 DNA: TGTGCCACCTCCCCCCGCAGAAGCAATCAGCCCCAGCATTTT. The V and J genes are TRBV19 and TRBJ1-5; no firm D call. Trimming removed 10 bases at V and 1 base at J, with 14 bases between. Germline CDR1 LNHDA, CDR2 SQIVND (reference sequence). CDR3 length: 14 residues.

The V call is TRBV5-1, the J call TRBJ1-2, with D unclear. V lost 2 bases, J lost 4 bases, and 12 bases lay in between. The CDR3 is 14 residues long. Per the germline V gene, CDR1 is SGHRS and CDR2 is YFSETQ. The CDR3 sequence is CASSLGPNSYGYTF. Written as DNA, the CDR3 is TGCGCCAGCAGCTTAGGGCCTAATAGCTATGGCTACACCTTC.

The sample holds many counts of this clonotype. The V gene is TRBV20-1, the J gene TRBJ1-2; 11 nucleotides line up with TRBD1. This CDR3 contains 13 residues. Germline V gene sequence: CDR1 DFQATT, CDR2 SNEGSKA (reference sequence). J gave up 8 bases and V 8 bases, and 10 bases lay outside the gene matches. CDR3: CSTSGQGANGYTF. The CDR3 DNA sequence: TGCAGTACTTCCGGACAGGGGGCGAACGGCTACACCTTC.

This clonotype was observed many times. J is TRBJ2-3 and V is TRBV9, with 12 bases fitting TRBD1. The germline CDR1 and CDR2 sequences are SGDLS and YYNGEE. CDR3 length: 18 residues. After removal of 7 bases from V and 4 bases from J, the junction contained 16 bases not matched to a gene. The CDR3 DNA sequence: TGTGCCAGCTCTCCCGGGACAGGGGGCAGCCTCAGCTCAGATACGCAGTATTTT. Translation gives CASSPGTGGSLSSDTQYF.